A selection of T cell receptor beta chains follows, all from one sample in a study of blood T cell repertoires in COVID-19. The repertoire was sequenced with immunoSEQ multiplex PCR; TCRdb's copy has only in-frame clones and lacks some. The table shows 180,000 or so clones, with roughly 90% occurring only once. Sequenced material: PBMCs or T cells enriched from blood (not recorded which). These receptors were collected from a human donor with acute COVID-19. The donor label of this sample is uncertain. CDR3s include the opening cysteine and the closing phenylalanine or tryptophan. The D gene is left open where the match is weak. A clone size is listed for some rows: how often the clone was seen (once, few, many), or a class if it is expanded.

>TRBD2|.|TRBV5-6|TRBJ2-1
TGTGCCAGCAGCTCGGGACTAGCGCACAATGAGCAGTTCTTC
CASSSGLAHNEQFF
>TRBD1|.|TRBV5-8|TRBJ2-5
TGTGCCAGCAGCACATCGACAGGGTCGGGGACCCAGTACTTC
CASSTSTGSGTQYF
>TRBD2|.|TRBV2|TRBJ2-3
TGTGCCAGCACCTTATCGACTAGCAGGACCCTGGATACGCAGTATTTT
CASTLSTSRTLDTQYF
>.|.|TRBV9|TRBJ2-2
TGTGCCAGCAGCGCCACAGGGGGGGACACCGGGGAGCTGTTTTTT
CASSATGGDTGELFF
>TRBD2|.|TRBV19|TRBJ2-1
TGTGCCAGTAGTATCGGCGGGGGGGCCTTGATTCGGTTCTTC
CASSIGGGALIRFF
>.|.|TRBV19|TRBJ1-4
TGTGCCAGTAGTGACCCAGGGGTTAATGAAAAACTGTTTTTT
CASSDPGVNEKLFF
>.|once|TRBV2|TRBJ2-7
TGTGCCAGCAGTGAAGGCTACCCCTACGAGCAGTACTTC
CASSEGYPYEQYF
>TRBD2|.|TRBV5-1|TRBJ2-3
TGCGCCAGCAGCTTGGGGCGGGGGGGCCCCGATACGCAGTATTTT
CASSLGRGGPDTQYF
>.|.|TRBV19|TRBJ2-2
TGTGCCAGTAGTGTTCAGGGAACCGGGGAGCTGTTTTTT
CASSVQGTGELFF
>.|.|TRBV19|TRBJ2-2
TGTGCCAGTAGCTCCAATGGGGGCGCCGGGGAGCTGTTTTTT
CASSSNGGAGELFF
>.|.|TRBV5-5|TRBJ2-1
TGTGCCAGCAGCCTTCTAAACGGGGAGCAGTTCTTC
CASSLLNGEQFF
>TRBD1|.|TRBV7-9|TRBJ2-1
TGTGCCAGCAGCTTGGGCTTCGGGACAGGGGGCAATGAGCAGTTCTTC
CASSLGFGTGGNEQFF
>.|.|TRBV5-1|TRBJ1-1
TGCGCCAGCAGTTCCGACGGACTTAACACTGAAGCTTTCTTT
CASSSDGLNTEAFF
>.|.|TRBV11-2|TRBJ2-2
TGTGCCAGCAGCGCCATCCGGGACACCGGCGTGAACACCGGGGAGCTGTTTTTT
CASSAIRDTGVNTGELFF
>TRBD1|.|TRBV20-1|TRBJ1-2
TGCAGTGCTTACAGGGGTTCTGGCTACACCTTC
CSAYRGSGYTF
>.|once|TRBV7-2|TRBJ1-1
TGTGCCAGCCGCCCGAATTGGGCCGGGGGGCTGAACACTGAAGCTTTCTTT
CASRPNWAGGLNTEAFF
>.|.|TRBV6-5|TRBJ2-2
TGTGCCAGCAGTTACTCCCCGGGGTACGGGGAGCTGTTTTTT
CASSYSPGYGELFF
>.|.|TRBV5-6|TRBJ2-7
TGTGCCAGCAGCCAAAATTACGAGCAGTACTTC
CASSQNYEQYF
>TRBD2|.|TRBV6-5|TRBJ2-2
TGTGCCAGCGGGACTAGCGGGGGGTCCGAAGAGCTGTTTTTT
CASGTSGGSEELFF
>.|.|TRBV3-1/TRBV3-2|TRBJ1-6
TGTGCCAGCAGCCAGGGAGGTGGGTCACCCCTCCACTTT
CASSQGGGSPLHF
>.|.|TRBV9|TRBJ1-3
TGTGCCAGCAGCTTGCAGGCTCTTAGCTCTGGAAACACCATATATTTT
CASSLQALSSGNTIYF
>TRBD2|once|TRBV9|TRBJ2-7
TGTGCCAGCAGCCCCTCGGGGGGGCTGGAAGTCTACGAGCAGTACTTC
CASSPSGGLEVYEQYF
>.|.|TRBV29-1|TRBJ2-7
TGCAGCGTTGAAATTGGCCCCCATCCTTACGAGCAGTACTTC
CSVEIGPHPYEQYF
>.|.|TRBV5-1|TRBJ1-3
TGCGCCAGCAGCTTGCAGGGCAACTCTGGAAACACCATATATTTT
CASSLQGNSGNTIYF
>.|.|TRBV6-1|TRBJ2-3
TGTGCCAGCAGTGACCGACCCGGGACTAGCACAGATACGCAGTATTTT
CASSDRPGTSTDTQYF
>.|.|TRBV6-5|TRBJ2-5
TGTGCCAGCAAGCGAAACGGGAACTACCAAGAGACCCAGTACTTC
CASKRNGNYQETQYF
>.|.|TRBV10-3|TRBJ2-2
TGTGCCATCCAAACCTCTAGCGTAGCGAACACCGGGGAGCTGTTTTTT
CAIQTSSVANTGELFF
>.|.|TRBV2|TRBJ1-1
TGTGCCAGCAGCGACAGGTGGGACACTGAAGCTTTCTTT
CASSDRWDTEAFF